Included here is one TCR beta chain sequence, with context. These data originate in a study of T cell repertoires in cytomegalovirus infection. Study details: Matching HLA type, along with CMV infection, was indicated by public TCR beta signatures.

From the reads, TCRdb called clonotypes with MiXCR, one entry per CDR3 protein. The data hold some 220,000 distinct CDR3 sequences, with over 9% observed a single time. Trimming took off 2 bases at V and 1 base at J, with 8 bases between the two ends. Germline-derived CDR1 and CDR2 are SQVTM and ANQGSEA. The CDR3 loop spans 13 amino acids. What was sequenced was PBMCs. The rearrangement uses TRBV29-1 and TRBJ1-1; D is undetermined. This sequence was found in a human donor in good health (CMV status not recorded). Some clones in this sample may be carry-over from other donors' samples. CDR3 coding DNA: TGCAGCGTTGAAAGGTCGGGGAACACTGAAGCTTTCTTT. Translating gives CSVERSGNTEAFF.